This TCR beta chain was documented in a study of shared clonotypes between healthy human individuals. Findings of the study overall: Generally, estimated richness proved larger in naive subsets than it did in memory subsets.

A remark on this clone: What it binds is not known.

Losses at the gene ends were 2 bases for V and 1 base for J; bases not matched to a gene: 4. Germline V gives CDR1 MNHEY, CDR2 SVGAGI. This CDR3 contains 15 residues. The data were produced by immunoSEQ multiplex PCR, yet TCRdb's version contains in-frame clones alone and is incomplete. Here the sample spans about 640,000 clones, 60% to 80% being singletons. Input material: memory CD4+ T cells sorted from blood. As to subset: CD45RA-negative fraction. The receptor comes from a woman in her thirties in good health. V and J are TRBV6-5 and TRBJ1-1, with TRBD1 matching over 7 bases. The CDR3, as DNA: TGTGCCAGCAGTTACAGGGGGCTGGGGAACACTGAAGCTTTCTTT. Translating it yields CASSYRGLGNTEAFF.